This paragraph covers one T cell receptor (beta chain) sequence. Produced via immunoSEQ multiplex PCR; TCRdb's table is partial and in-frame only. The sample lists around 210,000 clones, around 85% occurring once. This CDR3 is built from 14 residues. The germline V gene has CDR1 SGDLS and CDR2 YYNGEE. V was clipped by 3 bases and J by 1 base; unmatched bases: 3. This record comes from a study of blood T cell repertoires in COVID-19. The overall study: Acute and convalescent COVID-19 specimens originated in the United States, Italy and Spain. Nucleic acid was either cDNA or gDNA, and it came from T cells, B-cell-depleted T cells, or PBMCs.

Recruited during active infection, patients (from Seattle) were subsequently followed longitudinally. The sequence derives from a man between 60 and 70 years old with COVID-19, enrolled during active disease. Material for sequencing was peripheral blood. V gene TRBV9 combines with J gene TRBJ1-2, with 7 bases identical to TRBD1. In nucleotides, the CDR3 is TGTGCCAGCAGCGGTGGACAGGTTAACTATGGCTACACCTTC. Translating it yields CASSGGQVNYGYTF. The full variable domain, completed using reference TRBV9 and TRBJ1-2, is DSGVTQTPKHLITATGQRVTLRCSPRSGDLSVYWYQQSLDQGLQFLIQYYNGEERAKGNILERFSAQQFPDLHSELNLSSLELGDSALYFCASSGGQVNYGYTFGSGTRLTVV.